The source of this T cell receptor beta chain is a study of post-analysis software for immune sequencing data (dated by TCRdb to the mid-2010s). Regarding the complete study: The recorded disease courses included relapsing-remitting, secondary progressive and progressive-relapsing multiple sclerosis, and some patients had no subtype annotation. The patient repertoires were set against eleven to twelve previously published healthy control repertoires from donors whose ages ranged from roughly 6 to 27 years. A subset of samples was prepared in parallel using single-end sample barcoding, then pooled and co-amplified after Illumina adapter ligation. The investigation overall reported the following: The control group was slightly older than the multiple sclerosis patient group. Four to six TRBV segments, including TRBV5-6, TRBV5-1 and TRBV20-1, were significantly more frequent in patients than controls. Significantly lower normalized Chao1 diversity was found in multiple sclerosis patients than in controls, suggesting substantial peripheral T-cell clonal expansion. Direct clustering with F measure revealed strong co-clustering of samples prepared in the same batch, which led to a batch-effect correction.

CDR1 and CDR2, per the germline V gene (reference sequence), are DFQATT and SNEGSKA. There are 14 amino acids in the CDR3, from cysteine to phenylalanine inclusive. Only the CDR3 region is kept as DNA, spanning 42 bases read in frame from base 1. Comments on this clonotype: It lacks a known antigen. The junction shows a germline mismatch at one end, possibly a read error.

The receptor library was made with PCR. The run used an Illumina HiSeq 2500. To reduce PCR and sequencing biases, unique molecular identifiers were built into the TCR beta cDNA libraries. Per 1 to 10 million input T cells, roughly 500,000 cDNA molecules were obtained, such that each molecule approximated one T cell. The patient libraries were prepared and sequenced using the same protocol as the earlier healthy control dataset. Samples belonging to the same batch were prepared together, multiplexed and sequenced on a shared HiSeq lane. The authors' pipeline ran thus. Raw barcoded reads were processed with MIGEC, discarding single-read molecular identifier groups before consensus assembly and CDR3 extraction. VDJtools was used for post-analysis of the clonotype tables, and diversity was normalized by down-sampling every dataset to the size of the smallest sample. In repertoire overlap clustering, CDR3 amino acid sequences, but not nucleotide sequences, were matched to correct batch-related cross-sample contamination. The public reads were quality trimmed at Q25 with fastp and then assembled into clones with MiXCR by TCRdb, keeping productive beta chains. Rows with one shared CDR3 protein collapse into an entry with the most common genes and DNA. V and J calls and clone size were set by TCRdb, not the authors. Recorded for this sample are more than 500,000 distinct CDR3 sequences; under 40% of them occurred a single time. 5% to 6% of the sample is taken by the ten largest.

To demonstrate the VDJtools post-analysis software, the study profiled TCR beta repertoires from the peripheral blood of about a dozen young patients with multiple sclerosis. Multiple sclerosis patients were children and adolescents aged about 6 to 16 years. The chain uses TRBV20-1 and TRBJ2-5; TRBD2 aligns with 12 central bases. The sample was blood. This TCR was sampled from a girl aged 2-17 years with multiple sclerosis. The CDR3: CSAPTSGGRETLYF. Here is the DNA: TGCAGTGCCCCGACTAGCGGGGGAAGGGAGACCCTGTACTTC.